One T cell receptor (beta chain) is described in this entry. Trimming removed 2 bases at V and 4 bases at J, with 8 bases between. The CDR3 consists of 12 residues. The V gene's germline CDR1 is SQVTM and CDR2 ANQGSEA. The sample originates from a study of blood T cell repertoires in COVID-19. The overall study: Some COVID-19 samples were acute and others convalescent; all came from the United States, Italy and Spain. Sources were T cells, B-cell-depleted T cells, or PBMCs; the material itself was cDNA or gDNA.

Repertoires were generated with immunoSEQ multiplex PCR, while TCRdb's copy carries only in-frame clones and drops some. The table includes just under 350,000 clones, approximately 89% detected once. The chain is built from TRBV29-1 and TRBJ1-1, with D perhaps TRBD1 (6 bases). The clonotype comes from a woman aged 18-29 years who had recovered from COVID-19. Sequenced sample: peripheral blood. CDR3 loop: CSVETGTTEAFF. The CDR3 DNA reads TGCAGCGTTGAAACAGGGACCACTGAAGCTTTCTTT.